This record concerns one TCR beta chain sequence. These data belong to a study of blood T cell repertoires in COVID-19. Source study methods: Reference gene primer amplification gave estimated nucleated cell counts. TCRdb's copy holds only in-frame clones and misses some; the assay was immunoSEQ multiplex PCR. V and J calls and clone size are as listed in that table; D and trimming were resolved from the DNA. The table lists approximately 250,000 clones, over 75% of them singletons. Trimming stripped 5 bases from V and 3 bases from J, with 14 bases between. Per germline, CDR1 SEHNR and CDR2 FQNEAQ (reference sequence). CDR3 length: 14 residues. The cohort comprised adults aged 18 to 89 years residing in approximately 25 US areas.

What was sequenced was PBMCs or T cells enriched from blood (not recorded which). The genes are TRBV7-9 and TRBJ2-7, with D possibly being TRBD2 (6 bases). The sequence was obtained from a young woman who had recovered from COVID-19. For the CDR3, the DNA is TGTGCCAGCAGCCAGGGAGGACTAAACTACGAGCAGTACTTC. It translates to CASSQGGLNYEQYF.